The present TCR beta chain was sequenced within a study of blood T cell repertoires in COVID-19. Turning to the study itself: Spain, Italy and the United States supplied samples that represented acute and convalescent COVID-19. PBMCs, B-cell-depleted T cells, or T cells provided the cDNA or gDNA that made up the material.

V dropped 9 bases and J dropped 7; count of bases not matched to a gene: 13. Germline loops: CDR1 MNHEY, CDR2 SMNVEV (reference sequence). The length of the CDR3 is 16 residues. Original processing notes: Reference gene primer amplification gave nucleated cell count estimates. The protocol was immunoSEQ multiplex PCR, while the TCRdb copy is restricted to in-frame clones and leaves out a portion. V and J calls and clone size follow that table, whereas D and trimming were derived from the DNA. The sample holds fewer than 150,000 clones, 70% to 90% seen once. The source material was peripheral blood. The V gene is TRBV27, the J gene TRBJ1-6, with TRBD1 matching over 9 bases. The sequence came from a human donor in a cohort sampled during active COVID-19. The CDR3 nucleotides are TGTGCCAGTACCTCCGGGACAGGGCATAAGAATTCACCCCTCCACTTT. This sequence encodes CASTSGTGHKNSPLHF.